Below, one T cell receptor beta chain is given with its context. The antigen remains unidentified. This record belongs to a study of T cell repertoires in cytomegalovirus infection. Study findings and constraints: Cumulative frequency (of public TCR beta family members) identified carriers of CMV plus the relevant HLA.

TCRdb re-derived calls from the reads in MiXCR, one entry per CDR3 protein. The top ten hold about 21% of the sample, which has around 300,000 distinct CDR3 sequences, roughly 21% seen once. Trimming shortened V by 2 bases and J by 0 bases, and 13 bases separated the two germline ends. In germline, CDR1 is SGHVS, CDR2 FNYEAQ. The CDR3 is made up of 16 amino acids. The rearrangement joins TRBV7-6 to TRBJ2-5; D possibly corresponds to TRBD1 (7 bases). The source is a human donor in good health (CMV status not recorded). Some clones in this sample may be carry-over from other donors' samples. This specimen was cultured PBMCs, taken from culture after CMV antigen stimulation. In DNA, the CDR3 is TGTGCCAGCAGCTTACTGGGCGGGACAGACCAAGAGACCCAGTACTTC. This sequence encodes CASSLLGGTDQETQYF. Using reference TRBV7-6 and TRBJ2-5 for the parts outside the CDR3, the full variable domain is GAGVSQSPRYKVTKRGQDVALRCDPISGHVSLYWYRQALGQGPEFLTYFNYEAQQDKSGLPNDRFSAERPEGSISTLTIQRTEQRDSAMYRCASSLLGGTDQETQYFGPGTRLLVL.